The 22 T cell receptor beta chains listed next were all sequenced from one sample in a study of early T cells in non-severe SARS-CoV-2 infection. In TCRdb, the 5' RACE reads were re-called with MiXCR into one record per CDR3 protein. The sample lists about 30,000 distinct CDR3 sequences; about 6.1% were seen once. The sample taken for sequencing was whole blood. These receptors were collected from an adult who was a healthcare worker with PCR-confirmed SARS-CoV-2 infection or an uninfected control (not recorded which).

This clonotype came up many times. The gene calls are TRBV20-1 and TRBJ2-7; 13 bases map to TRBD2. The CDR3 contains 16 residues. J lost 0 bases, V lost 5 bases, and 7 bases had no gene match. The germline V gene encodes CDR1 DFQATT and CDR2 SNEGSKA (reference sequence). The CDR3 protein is CSASGTSGVSSYEQYF. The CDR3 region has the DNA TGCAGTGCTTCCGGGACTAGCGGGGTGAGCTCCTACGAGCAGTACTTC.

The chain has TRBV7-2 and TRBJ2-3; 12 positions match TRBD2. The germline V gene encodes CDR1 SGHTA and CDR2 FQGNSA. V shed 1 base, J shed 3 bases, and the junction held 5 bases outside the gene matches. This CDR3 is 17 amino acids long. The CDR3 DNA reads TGTGCCAGCAGCTTAGGACTAGCGGGGGAGAGGACAGATACGCAGTATTTT. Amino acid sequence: CASSLGLAGERTDTQYF.

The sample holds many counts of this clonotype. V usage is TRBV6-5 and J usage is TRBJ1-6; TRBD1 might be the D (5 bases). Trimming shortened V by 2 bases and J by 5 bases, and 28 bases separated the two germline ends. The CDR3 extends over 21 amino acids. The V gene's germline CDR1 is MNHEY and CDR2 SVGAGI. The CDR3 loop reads CASSYKKQAPDLPGNNSPLHF. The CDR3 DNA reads TGTGCCAGCAGTTACAAAAAACAGGCCCCCGACCTTCCCGGGAATAATTCACCCCTCCACTTT.

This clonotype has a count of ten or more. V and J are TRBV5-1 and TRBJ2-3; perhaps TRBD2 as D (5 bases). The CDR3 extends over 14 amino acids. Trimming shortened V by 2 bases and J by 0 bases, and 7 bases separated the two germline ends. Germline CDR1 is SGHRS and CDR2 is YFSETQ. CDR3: CASSFGGSTDTQYF. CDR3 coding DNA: TGCGCCAGCAGCTTTGGCGGGAGCACAGATACGCAGTATTTT.

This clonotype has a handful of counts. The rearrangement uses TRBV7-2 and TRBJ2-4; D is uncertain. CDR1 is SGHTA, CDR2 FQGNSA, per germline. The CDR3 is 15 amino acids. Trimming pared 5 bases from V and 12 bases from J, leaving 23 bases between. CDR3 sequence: CASSVVRRDHVDQYF. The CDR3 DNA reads TGTGCCAGCAGCGTGGTAAGAAGGGATCATGTTGATCAGTACTTC.

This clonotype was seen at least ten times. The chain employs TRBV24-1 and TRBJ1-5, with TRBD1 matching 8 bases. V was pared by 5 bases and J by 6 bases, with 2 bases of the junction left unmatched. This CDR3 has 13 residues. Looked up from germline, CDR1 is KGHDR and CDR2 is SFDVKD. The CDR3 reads CATSGGQVQPQHF. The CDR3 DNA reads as TGTGCCACCAGTGGGGGACAGGTTCAGCCCCAGCATTTT.

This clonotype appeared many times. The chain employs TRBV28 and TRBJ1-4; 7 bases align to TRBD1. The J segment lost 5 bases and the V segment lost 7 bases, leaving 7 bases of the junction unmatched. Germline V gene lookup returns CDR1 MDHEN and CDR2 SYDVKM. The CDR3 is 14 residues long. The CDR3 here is CASMTGTRNEKLFF. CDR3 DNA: TGTGCCAGCATGACAGGGACGAGGAATGAAAAACTGTTTTTT.

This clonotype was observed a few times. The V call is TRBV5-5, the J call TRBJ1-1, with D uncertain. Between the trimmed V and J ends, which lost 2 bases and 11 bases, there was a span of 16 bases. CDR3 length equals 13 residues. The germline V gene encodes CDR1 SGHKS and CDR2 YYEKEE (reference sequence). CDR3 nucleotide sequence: TGTGCCAGCAGCTTTGCCGACGACGGTTTGGCTTTCTTT. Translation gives CASSFADDGLAFF.

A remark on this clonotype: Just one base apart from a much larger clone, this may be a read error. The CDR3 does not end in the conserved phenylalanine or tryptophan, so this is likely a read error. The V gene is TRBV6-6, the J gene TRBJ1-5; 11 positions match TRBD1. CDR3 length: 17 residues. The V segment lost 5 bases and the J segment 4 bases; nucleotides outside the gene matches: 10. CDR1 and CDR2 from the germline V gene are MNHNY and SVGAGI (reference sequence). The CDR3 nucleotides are TGTGCCAGCAGTGAAGGACAGGGGGCTTTTACTAATCAGCCCCAGCATCTT. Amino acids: CASSEGQGAFTNQPQHL.

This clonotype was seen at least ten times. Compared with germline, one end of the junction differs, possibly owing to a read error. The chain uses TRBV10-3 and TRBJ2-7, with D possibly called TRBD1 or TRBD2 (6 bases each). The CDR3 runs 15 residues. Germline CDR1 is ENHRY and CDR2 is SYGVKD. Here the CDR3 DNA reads TGTGCCATCAGTGATAAGGGGGGACCATCCTCCGAGCAGTACTTC. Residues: CAISDKGGPSSEQYF.

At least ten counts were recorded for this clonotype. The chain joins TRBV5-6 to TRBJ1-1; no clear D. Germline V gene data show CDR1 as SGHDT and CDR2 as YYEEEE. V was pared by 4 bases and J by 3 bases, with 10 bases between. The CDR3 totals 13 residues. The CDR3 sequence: CASSAYWDTEAFF. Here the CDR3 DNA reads TGTGCCAGCAGCGCGTATTGGGACACTGAAGCTTTCTTT. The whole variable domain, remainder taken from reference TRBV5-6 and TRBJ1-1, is DAGVTQSPTHLIKTRGQQVTLRCSPKSGHDTVSWYQQALGQGPQFIFQYYEEEERQRGNFPDRFSGHQFPNYSSELNVNALLLGDSALYLCASSAYWDTEAFFGQGTRLTVV.

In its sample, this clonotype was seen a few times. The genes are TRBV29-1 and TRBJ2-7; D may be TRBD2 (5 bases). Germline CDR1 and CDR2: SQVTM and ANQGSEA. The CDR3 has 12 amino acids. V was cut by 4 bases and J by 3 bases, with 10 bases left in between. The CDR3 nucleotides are TGCAGCGTTGGTGGAGGCAGCTACGAGCAGTACTTC. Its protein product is CSVGGGSYEQYF.

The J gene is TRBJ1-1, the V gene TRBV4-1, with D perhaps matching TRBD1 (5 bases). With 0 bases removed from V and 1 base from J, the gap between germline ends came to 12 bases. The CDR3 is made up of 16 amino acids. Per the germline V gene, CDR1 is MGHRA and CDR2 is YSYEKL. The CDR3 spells CASSQDTGTGNTEAFF. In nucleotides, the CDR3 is TGCGCCAGCAGCCAAGACACCGGGACGGGGAACACTGAAGCTTTCTTT.

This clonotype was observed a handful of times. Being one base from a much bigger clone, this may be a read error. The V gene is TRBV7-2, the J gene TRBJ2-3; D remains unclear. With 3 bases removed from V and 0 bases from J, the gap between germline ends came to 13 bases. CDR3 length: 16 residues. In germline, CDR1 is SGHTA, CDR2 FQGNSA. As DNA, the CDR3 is TGTGCCAGCAGCTTCTATCCGGACCCTAGCACAGATACGCAGTATTTT. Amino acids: CASSFYPDPSTDTQYF.

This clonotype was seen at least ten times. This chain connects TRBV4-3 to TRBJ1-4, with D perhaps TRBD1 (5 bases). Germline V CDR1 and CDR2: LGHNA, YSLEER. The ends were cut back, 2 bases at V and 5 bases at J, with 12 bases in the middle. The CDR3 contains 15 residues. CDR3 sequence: CASSQPTDTNEKLFF. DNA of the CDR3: TGCGCCAGCAGCCAACCGACAGACACAAATGAAAAACTGTTTTTT.

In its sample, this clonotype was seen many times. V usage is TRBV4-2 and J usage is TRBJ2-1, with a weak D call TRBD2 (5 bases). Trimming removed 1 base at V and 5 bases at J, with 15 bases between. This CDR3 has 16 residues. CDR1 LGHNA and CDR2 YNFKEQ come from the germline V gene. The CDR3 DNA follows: TGTGCCAGCAGCCAAGTCTCTAGCCCGAGGGACAATGAGCAGTTCTTC. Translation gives CASSQVSSPRDNEQFF.

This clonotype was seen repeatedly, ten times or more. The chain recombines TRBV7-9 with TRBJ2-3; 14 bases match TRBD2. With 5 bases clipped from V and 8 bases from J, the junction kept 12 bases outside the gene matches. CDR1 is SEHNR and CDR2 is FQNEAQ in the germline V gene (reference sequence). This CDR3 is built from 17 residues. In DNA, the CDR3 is TGTGCCAGCAGCCGCCCCGGGACTAGCGGGGGTGCGGGTACGCAGTATTTT. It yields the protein CASSRPGTSGGAGTQYF.

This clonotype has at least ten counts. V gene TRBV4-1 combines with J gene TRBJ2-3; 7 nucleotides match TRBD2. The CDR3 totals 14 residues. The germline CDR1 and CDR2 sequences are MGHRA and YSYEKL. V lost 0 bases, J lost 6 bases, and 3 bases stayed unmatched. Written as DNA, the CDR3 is TGCGCCAGCAGCCAAGATACCGGGGGGGATACGCAGTATTTT. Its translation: CASSQDTGGDTQYF.

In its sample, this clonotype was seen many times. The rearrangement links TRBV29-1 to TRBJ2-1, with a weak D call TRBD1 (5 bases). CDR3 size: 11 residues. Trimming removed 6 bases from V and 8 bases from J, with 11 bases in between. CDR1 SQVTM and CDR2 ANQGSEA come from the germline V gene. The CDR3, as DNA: TGCAGCGTAGCCTTAGGGGATGAGCAGTTCTTC. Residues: CSVALGDEQFF.

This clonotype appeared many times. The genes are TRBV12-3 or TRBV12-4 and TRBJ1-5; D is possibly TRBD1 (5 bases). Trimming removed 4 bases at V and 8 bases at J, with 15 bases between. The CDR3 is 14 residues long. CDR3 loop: CASSSSGYLEPQHF. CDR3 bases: TGTGCCAGCAGTTCTTCAGGGTATCTTGAGCCCCAGCATTTT.

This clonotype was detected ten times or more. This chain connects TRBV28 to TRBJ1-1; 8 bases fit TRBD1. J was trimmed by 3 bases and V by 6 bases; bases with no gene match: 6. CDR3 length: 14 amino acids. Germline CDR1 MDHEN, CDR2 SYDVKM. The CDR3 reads CASSPGQGHTEAFF. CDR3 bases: TGTGCCAGCAGCCCTGGACAGGGCCACACTGAAGCTTTCTTT.

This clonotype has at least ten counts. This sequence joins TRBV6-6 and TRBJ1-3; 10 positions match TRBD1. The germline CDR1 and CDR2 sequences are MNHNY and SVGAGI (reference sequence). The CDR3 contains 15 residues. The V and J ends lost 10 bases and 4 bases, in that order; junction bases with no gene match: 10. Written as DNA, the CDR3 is TGTGCCAACAGCGAGACAGGGGGCGCCGGAAACACCATATATTTT. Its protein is CANSETGGAGNTIYF.